The 18 T cell receptor beta chains below all came from one sample that was sequenced in a study of regulatory T cells in long-lasting Graves disease (dated by TCRdb to the early 2020s). The time point label, as the study defines it: persistent/refractory GD, antithyroid drugs over 5 years with positive TRAb. RNA was extracted from PBMCs in TRIzol for both TCR sequencing and RNA sequencing. Library prep was done by multiplex PCR. The data were produced on an Illumina HiSeq 4000. TCR beta libraries were built with iRepertoire HTBI primers and Arm-PCR amplification of CDR3 regions. TCRdb itself trimmed the public reads at Q25 with fastp, ran MiXCR and retained productive beta chains. Entries that share a CDR3 protein sequence are merged under the most common genes and DNA. A total of approximately 500,000 distinct CDR3 sequences appear in this sample, about 22% of them only once. The leading ten clones occupy around 7% of the sample.

Specimen: peripheral blood mononuclear cells (PBMCs), collected when the disease was refractory, from a patient treated with antithyroid drugs. All receptors come from a female donor with Graves disease.

This chain links TRBV12-3 or TRBV12-4 with TRBJ2-3; D may be TRBD1 (6 bases). The ends were cut back, 8 bases at V and 6 bases at J, with 12 bases in the middle. CDR3 size: 12 residues. The CDR3: CASAVQGDTQYF. The CDR3 nucleotides are TGTGCCAGCGCTGTGCAGGGGGATACGCAGTATTTT.

This clonotype was counted a few times. The V gene is TRBV7-8, the J gene TRBJ1-2, with D perhaps TRBD1 (5 bases). Germline lookup yields CDR1 SGHVS and CDR2 FQNEAQ. V lost 5 bases to trimming and J lost 11 bases, with 15 bases between them. The CDR3 loop spans 12 amino acids. The CDR3 loop reads CASSRDIEGYTF. The CDR3 DNA reads TGTGCCAGCAGCCGGGATATCGAGGGGTACACCTTC.

This clonotype has only a few counts. V and J are TRBV28 and TRBJ1-5; TRBD1 agrees at 7 bases. From germline, CDR1 is MDHEN and CDR2 SYDVKM. Trimming at V came to 0 bases and at J to 0 bases, leaving 5 bases not matched to a gene. The CDR3 is 17 amino acids. The CDR3 region is CASSLWEGTVSNQPQHF. CDR3 bases: TGTGCCAGCAGTTTATGGGAGGGGACAGTTAGCAATCAGCCCCAGCATTTT.

This clonotype was counted a few times. This chain links TRBV28 with TRBJ1-1, with D perhaps matching TRBD1 (5 bases). The CDR3 has 16 amino acids. CDR1 MDHEN and CDR2 SYDVKM come from the germline V gene. Trimming stripped 1 base from V and 1 base from J, with 13 bases between. DNA of the CDR3: TGTGCCAGCAGTTTATCAGCCCGGGGGGGGAACACTGAAGCTTTCTTT. It is translated as CASSLSARGGNTEAFF.

This clonotype was counted ten times or more. V usage is TRBV20-1 and J usage is TRBJ2-4, with D maybe TRBD1 (5 bases). The V end lost 3 bases, the J end lost 3 bases, and 15 bases lay between the germline ends. The CDR3 loop spans 15 amino acids. Germline V gene sequence: CDR1 DFQATT, CDR2 SNEGSKA (reference sequence). The CDR3 protein is CSARIPGLSKNIQYF. In DNA form, the CDR3 reads TGCAGTGCTAGGATCCCAGGGTTGAGCAAAAACATTCAGTACTTC.

The rearrangement links TRBV7-2 to TRBJ2-7; TRBD2 aligns across 13 bases. This CDR3 region has 16 residues. With V trimmed by 5 bases and J by 1 base, 5 bases remained unmatched. Germline assignment: CDR1 SGHTA and CDR2 FQGNSA. The CDR3 spells CTSSLGLAGASYEQYF. In DNA form, the CDR3 reads TGTACCAGCAGCCTAGGACTAGCGGGGGCATCCTACGAGCAGTACTTC.

This clonotype was counted a few times. J is TRBJ2-2 and V is TRBV7-6, with 9 bases fitting TRBD1. The germline gives CDR1 SGHVS, CDR2 FNYEAQ. V dropped 1 base and J dropped 6; count of bases not matched to a gene: 9. CDR3 length: 17 amino acids. CDR3 region: CASSLGQGEFIAGELFF. The CDR3, as DNA: TGTGCCAGCAGCTTAGGACAGGGGGAGTTTATTGCCGGGGAGCTGTTTTTT.

The chain employs TRBV11-2 and TRBJ2-1; D possibly corresponds to TRBD2 (5 bases). The germline gives CDR1 SGHAT, CDR2 FQNNGV. The CDR3 covers 13 residues. The V end lost 5 bases, the J end lost 5 bases, and 10 bases lay between the germline ends. CDR3 in DNA: TGTGCCAGCAGCCTTAGCGTTGACAATGAGCAGTTCTTC. As protein: CASSLSVDNEQFF.

Many counts were recorded for this clonotype. The chain couples TRBV28 to TRBJ1-1, with 10 bases lining up with TRBD1. Trimming cost V 6 bases and J 5 bases; bases outside gene matches: 15. The CDR3 length is 17 residues. The germline V gene encodes CDR1 MDHEN and CDR2 SYDVKM. The CDR3 spells CASRASPGTGVGTEAFF. CDR3 coding DNA: TGTGCCAGCAGAGCCTCCCCCGGGACAGGGGTTGGGACTGAAGCTTTCTTT.

V is TRBV4-3 and J is TRBJ1-2; a possible D gene is TRBD1 (5 bases). The CDR3 loop spans 16 amino acids. V was pared by 0 bases and J by 4 bases, with 15 bases between. CDR1 LGHNA and CDR2 YSLEER come from the germline V gene. Here the CDR3 reads CASSQDHGRASYGYTF. CDR3 bases: TGCGCCAGCAGCCAAGATCACGGCAGGGCCAGCTATGGCTACACCTTC.

This clonotype turned up a few times. This sequence joins TRBV5-1 and TRBJ1-1, with a weak D call TRBD1 (5 bases). CDR3 length: 14 residues. Germline V lookup: CDR1 SGHRS, CDR2 YFSETQ. With 3 bases removed from V and 3 bases from J, the gap between germline ends came to 12 bases. CDR3 in amino acids: CASSWGVGDTEAFF. The CDR3, as DNA: TGCGCCAGCAGCTGGGGGGTAGGCGACACTGAAGCTTTCTTT.

This clonotype was seen a few times. The chain recombines TRBV9 with TRBJ2-7; D is unresolved. Trimming took 3 bases from V and 3 from J, leaving 7 bases between them. Germline V lookup: CDR1 SGDLS, CDR2 YYNGEE. The CDR3 is made up of 12 amino acids. The CDR3: CASSDANYEQYF. CDR3 sequence (DNA): TGTGCCAGCAGCGACGCGAACTACGAGCAGTACTTC.

Many counts were recorded for this clonotype. The chain couples TRBV28 to TRBJ1-2; 12 nucleotides match TRBD1. Per the germline V gene, CDR1 is MDHEN and CDR2 is SYDVKM. The CDR3 length is 14 residues. Losses at the gene ends were 7 bases for V and 6 bases for J; bases not matched to a gene: 6. The CDR3, as DNA: TGTGCCAGCATCCCGGGACAGGGGGCCGATGGCTACACCTTC. It is translated as CASIPGQGADGYTF.

This clonotype was observed a few times. The chain couples TRBV19 to TRBJ1-1; D might be TRBD1 (6 bases). CDR1 is LNHDA, CDR2 SQIVND, per germline (reference sequence). The CDR3 extends over 16 amino acids. The V end lost 4 bases, the J end lost 5 bases, and 20 bases lay between the germline ends. CDR3 sequence reads: CASSNPQTGSGTEAFF. CDR3 bases: TGTGCCAGTAGTAACCCACAAACAGGGAGTGGGACTGAAGCTTTCTTT. The full variable domain, completed using reference TRBV19 and TRBJ1-1, is DGGITQSPKYLFRKEGQNVTLSCEQNLNHDAMYWYRQDPGQGLRLIYYSQIVNDFQKGDIAEGYSVSREKKESFPLTVTSAQKNPTAFYLCASSNPQTGSGTEAFFGQGTRLTVV.

A word on this clonotype: Since a much larger clone is just one base distant, this may be a read error. CDR3 loop: CASSPQVYDEKLFF. For the CDR3, the DNA is TGTGCCAGCAGCCCCCAGGTGTATGATGAAAAACTGTTTTTT. The J gene is TRBJ1-4, the V gene TRBV7-2; D remains ambiguous. The CDR3 is 14 residues long. CDR1 and CDR2 (germline): SGHTA, FQGNSA. V lost 5 bases to trimming and J lost 6 bases, with 13 bases between them.

For this clonotype: With a much larger clone just one base away, this may be a read error. J is TRBJ1-2 and V is TRBV29-1; 7 bases match TRBD1. Per the germline V gene, CDR1 is SQVTM and CDR2 is ANQGSEA. Trimming removed 8 bases from V and 6 bases from J; junction bases left unmatched: 12. The CDR3 totals 13 residues. As DNA, the CDR3 is TGCAGCAGTGACAGGGAGCAGGAAGATGGCTACACCTTC. This gives the protein CSSDREQEDGYTF.

This clonotype was counted between two and nine times. The chain employs TRBV27 and TRBJ2-7, with D uncertain. The CDR3 sequence is 13 residues long. Deletions cut 8 bases from V and 8 bases from J, with 19 bases between. The germline V gene has CDR1 MNHEY and CDR2 SMNVEV (reference sequence). DNA for the CDR3: TGTGCCAGCCGACCGGACCGCCAGGAAAAGCAGTACTTC. Translation gives CASRPDRQEKQYF.

Ten or more counts support this clonotype. The V gene is TRBV27, the J gene TRBJ1-5; D call uncertain. The germline V and J ends were trimmed by 2 bases and 0 bases, with 2 bases remaining between them. The CDR3 has 13 amino acids. From germline, CDR1 is MNHEY and CDR2 SMNVEV (reference sequence). Here the CDR3 reads CASSLSSNQPQHF. In DNA form, the CDR3 reads TGTGCCAGCAGTTTAAGTAGCAATCAGCCCCAGCATTTT.